This T cell receptor (beta chain) was sequenced for a study of CD8 T cells in Susac syndrome. V lost 2 bases and J 0 bases, leaving 14 bases between the germline ends. CDR1 is SGHVS and CDR2 is FNYEAQ in the germline V gene. The CDR3 runs 17 residues. CD8+ and CD4+ T cells from blood underwent TCR beta sequencing. Stable or active relapsing-remitting multiple sclerosis, untreated and meeting revised McDonald criteria, defined the controls. Negative isolation was used for CD8+ and CD4+ T cells, and FACS enrichment was applied to TEMRA cells. Reverse transcription used roughly 0.5 to 1 ug RNA and random hexamers. TCRdb fed the immunoSEQ multiplex PCR reads into MiXCR, producing one record per CDR3 protein. This table has a few hundred thousand distinct CDR3 sequences, roughly 96% appearing once.

The receptor comes from a human donor with multiple sclerosis. The rearrangement uses TRBV7-6 and TRBJ2-4, with D hard to call. The sequenced sample was CD4+ T cells from PBMCs. The CDR3 loop is CASSLRIVSRAKNIQYF. The CDR3 DNA is TGTGCCAGCAGCTTAAGGATCGTTTCCAGAGCCAAAAACATTCAGTACTTC.